This TCR beta chain comes out of a study of T cell responses to AZD1222 COVID-19 vaccine. Assay used: immunoSEQ multiplex PCR; TCRdb lists only in-frame clones, some missing. The sample lists some 130,000 clones, about nine tenths occurring once. Points on this clone: Its target is unknown.

CDR1 and CDR2 (germline): MDHEN, SYDVKM. The CDR3 totals 13 residues. The V end lost 6 bases, the J end lost 5 bases, and 13 bases lay between the germline ends. Points from the study as a whole: Donor demographics were predominantly white British with a female majority; clonal diversity may be underestimated. Nearly half of spike-specific TCRs reportedly target unmutated variant regions.

This chain uses TRBV28 with TRBJ1-2, with D tentatively TRBD1 (6 bases). This specimen consisted of peripheral blood, obtained on day 0 of AZD1222 vaccination. This receptor was identified in an adult in good health. The CDR3 nucleotides are TGTGCCAGCAGCCCGGACAGCCGTTATGGCTACACCTTC. Its protein is CASSPDSRYGYTF.